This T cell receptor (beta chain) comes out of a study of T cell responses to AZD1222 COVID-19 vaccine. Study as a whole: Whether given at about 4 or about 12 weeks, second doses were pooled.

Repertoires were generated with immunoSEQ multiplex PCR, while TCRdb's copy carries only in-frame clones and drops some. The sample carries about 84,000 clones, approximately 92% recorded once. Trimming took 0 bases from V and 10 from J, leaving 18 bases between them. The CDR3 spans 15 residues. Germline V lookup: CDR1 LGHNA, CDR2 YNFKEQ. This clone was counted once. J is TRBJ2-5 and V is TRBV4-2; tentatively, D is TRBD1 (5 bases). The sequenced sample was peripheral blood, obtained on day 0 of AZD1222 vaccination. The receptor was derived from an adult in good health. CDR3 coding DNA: TGTGCCAGCAGCCAAGATTATGCGGCTTCTCAGGGCCAGTACTTC. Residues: CASSQDYAASQGQYF.